What follows describes a single T cell receptor (beta chain). The antigen is unknown. These data originate in a study of cytomegalovirus exposure and HLA in healthy donors. Study-level findings and limits: Roughly even sequencing depth across donors was the assumption behind the presence/absence analyses. For TCR beta chains, V- and J-gene trimming was later linked to a missense DCLRE1C variant.

The primer mix had 60 Vbeta and 13 Jbeta primers. Clones were read by immunoSEQ multiplex PCR, and TCRdb kept only the in-frame ones, dropping some. The sample holds approximately 190,000 clones, roughly 80% seen once. Trimming cost V 1 base and J 7 bases, with 10 bases left between them. Per the germline V gene, CDR1 is SGHTA and CDR2 is FQGNSA. CDR3 length: 13 amino acids. V gene TRBV7-2 combines with J gene TRBJ1-2; D gene unclear. This clonotype was sampled from a young woman in good health and CMV-seropositive. Sequencing used PBMCs. The DNA for the CDR3 is TGTGCCAGCAGCTTAGGTCCGGGTTTTGGCTACACCTTC. Translating it yields CASSLGPGFGYTF.